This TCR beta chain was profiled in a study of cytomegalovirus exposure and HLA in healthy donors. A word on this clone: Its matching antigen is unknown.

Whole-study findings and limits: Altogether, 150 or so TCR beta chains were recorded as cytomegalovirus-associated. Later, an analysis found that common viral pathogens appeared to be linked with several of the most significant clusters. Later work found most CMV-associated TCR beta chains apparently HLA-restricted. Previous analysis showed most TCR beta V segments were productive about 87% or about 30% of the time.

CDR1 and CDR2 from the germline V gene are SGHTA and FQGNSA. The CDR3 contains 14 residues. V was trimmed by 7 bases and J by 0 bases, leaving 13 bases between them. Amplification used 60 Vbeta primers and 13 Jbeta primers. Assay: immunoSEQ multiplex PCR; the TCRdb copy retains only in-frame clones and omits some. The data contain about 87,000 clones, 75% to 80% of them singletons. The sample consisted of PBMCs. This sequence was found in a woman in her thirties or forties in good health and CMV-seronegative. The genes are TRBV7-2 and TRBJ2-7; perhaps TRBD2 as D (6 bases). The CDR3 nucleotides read TGTGCCAGCACCCCCCGGGGGAGCTCCTACGAGCAGTACTTC. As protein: CASTPRGSSYEQYF.